The next 3 T cell receptor beta chains were all read from a single sample in a study of shared clonotypes between healthy human individuals. Sequenced by immunoSEQ multiplex PCR; TCRdb stores in-frame clones only, minus some. The table lists hundreds of thousands of clones, approximately 96% of them singletons. Naive CD8 populations comprised CD45RO-negative cells positively selected for CCR7, excluding terminally differentiated effector memory CD45RA+ cells. Sequenced sample: naive CD8+ T cells sorted from blood. The receptors stem from a woman in her 30s in good health.

The chain links TRBV6-5 to TRBJ2-2; 8 bases fit TRBD2. Germline V CDR1 and CDR2: MNHEY, SVGAGI. This CDR3 region has 13 residues. Trimming cost V 6 bases and J 6 bases; bases outside gene matches: 3. CDR3 nucleotides: TGTGCCAGCAGAGGACTAGCCTCCGGGGAGCTGTTTTTT. It encodes CASRGLASGELFF.

J is TRBJ2-7 and V is TRBV7-9; the D gene is possibly TRBD2 (5 bases). The CDR3 sequence is 12 residues long. The germline V gene has CDR1 SEHNR and CDR2 FQNEAQ (reference sequence). Trimming stripped 5 bases from V and 5 bases from J, with 10 bases between. For the CDR3, the DNA is TGTGCCAGCAGCCTGGGAGATCACGAGCAGTACTTC. Translated: CASSLGDHEQYF.

The J gene is TRBJ2-7, the V gene TRBV28, with 14 bases matching TRBD2. In germline, CDR1 is MDHEN, CDR2 SYDVKM. V shed 2 bases and J 1 base; nucleotides not matched to a gene: 4. The CDR3 sequence is 17 residues long. The CDR3 nucleotides are TGTGCCAGCAGTTTAGGGACTAGCGGGAGTTTTTCCTACGAGCAGTACTTC. Amino acid sequence: CASSLGTSGSFSYEQYF. The full variable domain, its missing parts supplied by reference TRBV28 and TRBJ2-7, is DVKVTQSSRYLVKRTGEKVFLECVQDMDHENMFWYRQDPGLGLRLIYFSYDVKMKEKGDIPEGYSVSREKKERFSLILESASTNQTSMYLCASSLGTSGSFSYEQYFGPGTRLTVT.